This entry describes one T cell receptor (beta chain). Its antigen is as yet unknown. The germline V gene has CDR1 SNHLY and CDR2 FYNNEI. The CDR3 runs to 12 residues. Trimming removed 7 bases at V and 4 bases at J, with 8 bases between. Here immunoSEQ multiplex PCR was the method, and the copy in TCRdb shows in-frame clones only, minus some. Here the sample spans approximately 120,000 clones, roughly nine tenths being singletons. The source of the sample is a study of identifying expanded T cells in peripheral blood. Broader study findings: Technical replicates showed roughly 1.2 changed clones; roughly two weeks roughly 18; four weeks 19.

The receptor comes from a person aged 18-70 years in good health. Sequenced sample: blood. This chain uses TRBV2 with TRBJ1-5; TRBD1 is a possible D gene (5 bases). As DNA, the CDR3 is TGTGCCAGCAACAGGTGGAATCAGCCCCAGCATTTT. Translating it yields CASNRWNQPQHF.